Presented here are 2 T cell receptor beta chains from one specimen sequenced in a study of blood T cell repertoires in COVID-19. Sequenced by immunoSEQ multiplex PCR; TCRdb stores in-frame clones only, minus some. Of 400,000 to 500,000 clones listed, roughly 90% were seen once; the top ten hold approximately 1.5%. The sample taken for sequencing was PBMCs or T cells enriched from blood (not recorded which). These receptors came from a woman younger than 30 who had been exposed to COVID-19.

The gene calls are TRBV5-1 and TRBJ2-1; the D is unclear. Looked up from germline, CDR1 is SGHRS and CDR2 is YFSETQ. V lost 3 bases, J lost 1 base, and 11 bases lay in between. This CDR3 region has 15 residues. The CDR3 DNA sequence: TGCGCCAGCAGCTGGGCTCCCGCGTCCTACAATGAGCAGTTCTTC. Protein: CASSWAPASYNEQFF.

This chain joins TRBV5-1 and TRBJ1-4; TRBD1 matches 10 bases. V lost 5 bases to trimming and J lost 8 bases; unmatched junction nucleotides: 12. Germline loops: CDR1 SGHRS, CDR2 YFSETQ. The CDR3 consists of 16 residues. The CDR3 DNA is TGCGCCAGCAGTTACAGAGGGACAGGGGCAGGCGAAAAACTGTTTTTT. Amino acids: CASSYRGTGAGEKLFF.